These 5 T cell receptor beta chains came from one sample sequenced in a study of shared clonotypes between healthy human individuals. The method was immunoSEQ multiplex PCR; TCRdb's version includes in-frame clones alone and lacks a portion of them. The table shows roughly 1,500,000 clones, with about 98% occurring only once. The sequenced sample was naive CD4+ T cells sorted from blood. The subset was: CD45RA+ positively selected. The receptors were gathered from a man aged 25 to 40 in good health.

This chain's CDR3 is CASSGGPRSYEQYF. The CDR3 bases are TGTGCCAGCAGCGGGGGACCTCGCTCCTACGAGCAGTACTTC. The rearrangement joins TRBV9 to TRBJ2-7, with D perhaps being TRBD1 or TRBD2 (5 bases each). Trimming took off 3 bases at V and 0 bases at J, with 10 bases between the two ends. The CDR3 has 14 amino acids. Germline V lookup: CDR1 SGDLS, CDR2 YYNGEE.

The sample holds many counts of this clone. J is TRBJ1-2 and V is TRBV27, with 7 bases identical to TRBD1. With V trimmed by 5 bases and J by 2 bases, 8 bases remained unmatched. This CDR3 comprises 15 residues. The V gene's germline CDR1 is MNHEY and CDR2 SMNVEV (reference sequence). The CDR3: CASSLHRGGNYGYTF. The CDR3 DNA is TGTGCCAGCAGTCTACACAGGGGCGGCAACTATGGCTACACCTTC.

The chain couples TRBV28 to TRBJ1-2; D remains unclear. V lost 10 bases and J lost 7, with 16 bases in between. Germline V lookup: CDR1 MDHEN, CDR2 SYDVKM. This CDR3 region has 12 residues. The CDR3 reads CATDTLLSGYTF. CDR3 sequence (DNA): TGTGCCACCGACACGCTTCTTTCTGGCTACACCTTC.

This clone has just one count. CDR3 loop: CASSHGQESYGYTF. The CDR3, as DNA: TGTGCCAGCAGTCATGGACAGGAGAGCTATGGCTACACCTTC. The V gene is TRBV28, the J gene TRBJ1-2; 7 nucleotides match TRBD1. Trimming took 5 bases from V and 4 from J; bases not matched to a gene: 7. From germline, CDR1 is MDHEN and CDR2 SYDVKM. The CDR3 runs to 14 residues.

The rearrangement links TRBV9 to TRBJ2-1; no clear D gene. The V gene lost 4 bases and the J gene lost 0 bases, with 11 bases spanning the gap. The CDR3 is 15 amino acids. The germline V gene has CDR1 SGDLS and CDR2 YYNGEE. The CDR3 coding sequence is TGTGCCAGCAGCCGAAACGACGGCTCCTACAATGAGCAGTTCTTC. Encoded protein: CASSRNDGSYNEQFF.